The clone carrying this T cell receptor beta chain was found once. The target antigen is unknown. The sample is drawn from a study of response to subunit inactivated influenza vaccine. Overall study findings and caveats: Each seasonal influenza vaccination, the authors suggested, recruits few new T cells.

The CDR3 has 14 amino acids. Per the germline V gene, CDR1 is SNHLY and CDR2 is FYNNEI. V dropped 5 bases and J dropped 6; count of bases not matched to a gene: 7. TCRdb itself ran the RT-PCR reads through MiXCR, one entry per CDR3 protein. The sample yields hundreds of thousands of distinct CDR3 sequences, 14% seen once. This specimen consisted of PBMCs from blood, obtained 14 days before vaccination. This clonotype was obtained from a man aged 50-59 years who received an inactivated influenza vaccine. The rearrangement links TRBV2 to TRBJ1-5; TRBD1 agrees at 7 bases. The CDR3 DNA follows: TGTGCCAGCAGTAGAGACAGGGCCCCTCAGCCCCAGCATTTT. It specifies CASSRDRAPQPQHF.